This T cell receptor beta chain was profiled in a study of blood T cell repertoires in COVID-19. About the research overall: Researchers got acute and convalescent COVID-19 samples from the United States, Italy and Spain. PBMCs, B-cell-depleted T cells, or T cells were the source of the cDNA or gDNA that made up the material.

This clone was observed once. CDR3 length: 13 residues. V lost 0 bases and J lost 6, with 8 bases in between. The germline CDR1 and CDR2 sequences are LGHDT and YNNKEL (reference sequence). Original analysis: It was from reference gene primer amplification that nucleated cell counts were estimated. Data came from immunoSEQ multiplex PCR; TCRdb stores just in-frame clones and leaves some out. V and J calls and clone size are given by that table; D and trimming were obtained from the DNA. Of a few hundred thousand clones listed, roughly nine tenths are singletons. Input material: peripheral blood. This rearrangement joins TRBV3-1 (or the pseudogene TRBV3-2) to TRBJ1-1, with no clear D. This sequence was found in a young man who had recovered from COVID-19. CDR3 nucleotide sequence: TGTGCCAGCAGCCAAGAATCCGGGGCTGAAGCTTTCTTT. Translating gives CASSQESGAEAFF.